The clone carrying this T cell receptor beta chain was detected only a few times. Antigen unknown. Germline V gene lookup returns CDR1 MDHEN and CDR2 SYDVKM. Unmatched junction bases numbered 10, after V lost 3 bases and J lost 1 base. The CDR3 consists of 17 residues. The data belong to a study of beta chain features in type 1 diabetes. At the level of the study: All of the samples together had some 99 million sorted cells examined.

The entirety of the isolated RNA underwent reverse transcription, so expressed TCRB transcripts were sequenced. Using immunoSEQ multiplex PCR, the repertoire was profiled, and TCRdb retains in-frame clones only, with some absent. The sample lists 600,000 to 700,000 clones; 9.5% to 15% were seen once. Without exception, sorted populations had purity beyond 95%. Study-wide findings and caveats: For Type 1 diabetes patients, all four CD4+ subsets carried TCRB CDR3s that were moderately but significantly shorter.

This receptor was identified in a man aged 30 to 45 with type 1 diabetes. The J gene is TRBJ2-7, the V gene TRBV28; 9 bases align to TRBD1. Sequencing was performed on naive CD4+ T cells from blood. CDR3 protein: CASSFVVVGQGSYEQYF. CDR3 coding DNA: TGTGCCAGCAGTTTTGTGGTTGTGGGACAGGGTTCCTACGAGCAGTACTTC.